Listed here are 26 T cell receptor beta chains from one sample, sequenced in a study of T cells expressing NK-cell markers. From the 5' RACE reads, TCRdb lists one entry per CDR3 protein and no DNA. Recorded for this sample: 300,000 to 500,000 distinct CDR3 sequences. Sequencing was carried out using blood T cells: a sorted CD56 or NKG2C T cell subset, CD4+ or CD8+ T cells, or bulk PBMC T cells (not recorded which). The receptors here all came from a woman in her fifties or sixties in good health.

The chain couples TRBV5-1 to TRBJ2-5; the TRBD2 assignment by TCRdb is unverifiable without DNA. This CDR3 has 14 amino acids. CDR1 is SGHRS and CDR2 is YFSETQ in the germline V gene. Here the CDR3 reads CASSSWTSAETQYF.

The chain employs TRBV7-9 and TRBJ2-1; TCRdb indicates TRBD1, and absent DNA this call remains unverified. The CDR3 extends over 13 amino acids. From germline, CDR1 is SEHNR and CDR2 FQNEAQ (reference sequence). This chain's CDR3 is CASSLAGQGWAFF.

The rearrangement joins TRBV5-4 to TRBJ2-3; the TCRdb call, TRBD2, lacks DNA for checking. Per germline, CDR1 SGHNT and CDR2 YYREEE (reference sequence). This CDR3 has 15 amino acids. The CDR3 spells CASSVTSGKTDTQYF.

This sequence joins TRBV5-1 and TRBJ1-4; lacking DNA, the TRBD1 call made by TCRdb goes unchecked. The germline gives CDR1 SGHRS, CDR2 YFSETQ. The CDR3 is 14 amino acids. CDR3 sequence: CASSRTGGNEKLFF.

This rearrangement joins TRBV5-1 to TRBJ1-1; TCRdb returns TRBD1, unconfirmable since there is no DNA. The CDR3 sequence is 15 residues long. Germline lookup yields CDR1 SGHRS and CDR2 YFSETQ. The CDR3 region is CASSLEPGPNTEAFF.

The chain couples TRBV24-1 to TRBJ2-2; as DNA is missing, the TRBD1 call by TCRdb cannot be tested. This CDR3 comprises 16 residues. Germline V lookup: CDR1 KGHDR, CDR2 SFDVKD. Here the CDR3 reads CATRGVGQGFTGELFF.

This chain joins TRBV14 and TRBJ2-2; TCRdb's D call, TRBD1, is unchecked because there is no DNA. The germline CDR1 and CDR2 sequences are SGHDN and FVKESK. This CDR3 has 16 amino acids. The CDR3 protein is CASSQRTGMSTGELFF.

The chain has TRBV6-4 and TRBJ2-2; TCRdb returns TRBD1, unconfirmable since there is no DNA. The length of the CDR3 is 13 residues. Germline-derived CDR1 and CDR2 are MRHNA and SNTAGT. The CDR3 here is CASSAGDTGELFF.

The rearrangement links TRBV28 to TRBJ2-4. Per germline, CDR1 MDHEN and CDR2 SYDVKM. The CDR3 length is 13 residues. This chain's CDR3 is CASIDLTKNIQYF.

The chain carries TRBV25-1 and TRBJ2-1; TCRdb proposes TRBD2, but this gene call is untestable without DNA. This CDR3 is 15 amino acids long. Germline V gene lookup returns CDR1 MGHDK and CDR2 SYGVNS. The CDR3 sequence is CASSEPSPTYNEQFF.

The CDR3 protein is CASSGAGAGKNIQYF. The V and J genes are TRBV25-1 and TRBJ2-4; the D call from TCRdb, TRBD2, cannot be confirmed without DNA. Germline-derived CDR1 and CDR2 are MGHDK and SYGVNS. The CDR3 extends over 15 amino acids.

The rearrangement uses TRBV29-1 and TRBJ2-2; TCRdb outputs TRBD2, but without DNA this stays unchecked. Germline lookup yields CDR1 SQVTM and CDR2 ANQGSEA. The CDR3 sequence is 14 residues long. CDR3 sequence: CSVLAGWRVGELFF.

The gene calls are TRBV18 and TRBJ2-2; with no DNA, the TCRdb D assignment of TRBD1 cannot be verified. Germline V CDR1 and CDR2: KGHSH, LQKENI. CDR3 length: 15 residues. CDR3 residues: CASSPRQGRTGELFF.

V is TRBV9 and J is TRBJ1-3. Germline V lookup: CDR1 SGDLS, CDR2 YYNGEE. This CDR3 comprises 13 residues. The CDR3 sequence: CASSAQGRNTIYF.

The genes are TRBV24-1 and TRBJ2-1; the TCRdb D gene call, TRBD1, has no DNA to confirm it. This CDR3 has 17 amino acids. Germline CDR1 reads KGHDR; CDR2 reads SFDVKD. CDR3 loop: CATSDFGPGDEGNEQFF.

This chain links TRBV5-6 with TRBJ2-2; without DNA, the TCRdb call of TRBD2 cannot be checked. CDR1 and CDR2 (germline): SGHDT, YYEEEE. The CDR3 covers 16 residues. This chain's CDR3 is CASSWGGGVNTGELFF.

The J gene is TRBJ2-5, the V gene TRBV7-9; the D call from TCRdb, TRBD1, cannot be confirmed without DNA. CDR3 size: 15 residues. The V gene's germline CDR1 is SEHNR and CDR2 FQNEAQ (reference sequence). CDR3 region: CASSIWTDLEETQYF.

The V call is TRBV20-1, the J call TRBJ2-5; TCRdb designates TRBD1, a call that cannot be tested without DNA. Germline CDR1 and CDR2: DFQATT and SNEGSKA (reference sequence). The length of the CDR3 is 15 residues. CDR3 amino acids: CSASLGTGGHETQYF.

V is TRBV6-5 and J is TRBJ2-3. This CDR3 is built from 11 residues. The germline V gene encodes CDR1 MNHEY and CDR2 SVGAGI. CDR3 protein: CASSSRNTQYF.

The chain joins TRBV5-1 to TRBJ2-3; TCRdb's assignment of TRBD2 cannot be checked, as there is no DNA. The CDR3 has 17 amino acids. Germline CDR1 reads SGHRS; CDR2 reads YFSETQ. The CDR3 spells CASSNPGLASRADTQYF.

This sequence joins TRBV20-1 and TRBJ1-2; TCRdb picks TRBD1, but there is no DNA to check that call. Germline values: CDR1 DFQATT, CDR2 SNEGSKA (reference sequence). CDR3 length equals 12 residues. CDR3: CSAITGMDGYTF.

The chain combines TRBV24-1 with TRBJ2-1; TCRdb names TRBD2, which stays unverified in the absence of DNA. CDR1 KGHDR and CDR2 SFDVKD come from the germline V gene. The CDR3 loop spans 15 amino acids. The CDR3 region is CATSDGLAGGNEQFF.

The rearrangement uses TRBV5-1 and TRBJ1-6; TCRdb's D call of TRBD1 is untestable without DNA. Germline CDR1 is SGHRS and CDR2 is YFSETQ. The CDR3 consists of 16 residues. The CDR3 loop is CASSPGTGVTGSPLHF.

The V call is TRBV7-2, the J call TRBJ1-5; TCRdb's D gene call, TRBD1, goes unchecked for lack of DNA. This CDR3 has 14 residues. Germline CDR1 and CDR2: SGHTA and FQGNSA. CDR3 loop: CASSPGRGSTGQHF.

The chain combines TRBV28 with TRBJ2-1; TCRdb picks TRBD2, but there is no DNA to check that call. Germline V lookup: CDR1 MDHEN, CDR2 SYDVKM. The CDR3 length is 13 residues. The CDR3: CASSYPLLAGHFF.

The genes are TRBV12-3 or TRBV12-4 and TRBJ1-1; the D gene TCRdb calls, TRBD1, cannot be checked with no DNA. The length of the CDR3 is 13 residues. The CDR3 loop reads CASSRFVTGEAFF.